Each of the 31 T cell receptor beta chains below was sequenced from the same sample in a study of T cells in localized non-small cell lung cancer. Produced via immunoSEQ multiplex PCR; TCRdb's table is partial and in-frame only. The sample has 55,000 to 75,000 clones; less than 90% are singletons. Sequenced here: peripheral blood, sampled before any cancer treatment. The receptors come from a male donor at least 60 years old with stage III squamous cell lung carcinoma.

The chain recombines TRBV7-3 with TRBJ2-1; 11 bases align to TRBD1. The germline V gene has CDR1 SGHTA and CDR2 FQGTGA. The CDR3 contains 15 residues. Trimming cost V 2 bases and J 7 bases; bases outside gene matches: 4. The CDR3 sequence is CASSLGQGAENEQFF. The DNA for the CDR3 is TGTGCCAGCAGCTTAGGACAGGGGGCGGAAAATGAGCAGTTCTTC.

The V call is TRBV6-1, the J call TRBJ2-2; D ambiguous. The CDR3 has 14 amino acids. Trimming removed 2 bases from V and 1 base from J, with 5 bases in between. Germline V gene sequence: CDR1 MNHNS, CDR2 SASEGT. The CDR3 sequence: CASSESGNTGELFF. DNA of the CDR3: TGTGCCAGCAGTGAATCAGGGAACACCGGGGAGCTGTTTTTT.

Only a few counts were recorded for this clone. The chain carries TRBV2 and TRBJ2-2; no clear D gene. Trimming pared 0 bases from V and 6 bases from J, leaving 5 bases between. The CDR3 has 13 residues. Looked up from germline, CDR1 is SNHLY and CDR2 is FYNNEI. CDR3 residues: CASSEARAGELFF. DNA of the CDR3: TGTGCCAGCAGTGAAGCCCGCGCCGGGGAGCTGTTTTTT.

The CDR3 region has the DNA TGTGCCAGCAGTTTAACTGGGGGGGCCAACGTCCTGACTTTC. It is translated as CASSLTGGANVLTF. The rearrangement links TRBV27 to TRBJ2-6; no firm D call. Trimming shortened V by 2 bases and J by 4 bases, and 6 bases separated the two germline ends. From germline, CDR1 is MNHEY and CDR2 SMNVEV (reference sequence). This CDR3 has 14 residues. Full variable domain (missing parts from reference TRBV27 and TRBJ2-6): EAQVTQNPRYLITVTGKKLTVTCSQNMNHEYMSWYRQDPGLGLRQIYYSMNVEVTDKGDVPEGYKVSRKEKRNFPLILESPSPNQTSLYFCASSLTGGANVLTFGAGSRLTVL.

A few counts support this clone. V is TRBV5-1 and J is TRBJ2-1; 9 nucleotides align to TRBD1. V was pared by 4 bases and J by 6 bases, with 8 bases of the junction left unmatched. This CDR3 region has 15 residues. The germline V gene encodes CDR1 SGHRS and CDR2 YFSETQ. CDR3 nucleotide sequence: TGCGCCAGCAGCACGGGGACAGGGAGAGGCAATGAGCAGTTCTTC. It is translated as CASSTGTGRGNEQFF.

The chain couples TRBV5-4 to TRBJ2-1; TRBD2 agrees at 7 bases. The length of the CDR3 is 15 residues. Germline assignment: CDR1 SGHNT and CDR2 YYREEE (reference sequence). The ends lost 0 bases at V and 4 bases at J; junction bases unmatched: 4. CDR3 coding DNA: TGTGCCAGCAGCTTGGGGGGGGGACTGTACAATGAGCAGTTCTTC. This gives the protein CASSLGGGLYNEQFF.

The genes are TRBV5-5 and TRBJ2-7; no definite D call. V dropped 5 bases and J dropped 1 base, with 10 bases sitting between them. This CDR3 is built from 13 residues. The germline V gene encodes CDR1 SGHKS and CDR2 YYEKEE (reference sequence). In DNA form, the CDR3 reads TGTGCCAGCAGACACTCACCATCCTACGAGCAGTACTTC. Translating gives CASRHSPSYEQYF.

The CDR3 DNA reads TGTGCCAGCAGCTCCACATTCAACACTGAAGCTTTCTTT. It yields the protein CASSSTFNTEAFF. The chain has TRBV9 and TRBJ1-1, with D hard to call. The CDR3 spans 13 residues. CDR1 is SGDLS, CDR2 YYNGEE, per germline. The V and J ends lost 4 bases and 2 bases respectively, with 9 bases between them. The full variable domain, completed using reference TRBV9 and TRBJ1-1, is DSGVTQTPKHLITATGQRVTLRCSPRSGDLSVYWYQQSLDQGLQFLIQYYNGEERAKGNILERFSAQQFPDLHSELNLSSLELGDSALYFCASSSTFNTEAFFGQGTRLTVV.

The chain has TRBV2 and TRBJ2-7, with D possibly being TRBD1 (6 bases). CDR3 length equals 16 residues. The germline V and J ends were trimmed by 4 bases and 0 bases, with 16 bases remaining between them. Germline V CDR1 and CDR2: SNHLY, FYNNEI. CDR3 protein: CASSVEGVMGSYEQYF. Written as DNA, the CDR3 is TGTGCCAGCAGTGTAGAGGGGGTAATGGGCTCCTACGAGCAGTACTTC.

This clone was observed a single time. The CDR3 DNA is TGCGCCAGCAGCTTTCCCGGACAGGGGGCTGGGAATGAGCAGTTCTTC. This gives the protein CASSFPGQGAGNEQFF. V gene TRBV5-1 combines with J gene TRBJ2-1; 11 bases line up with TRBD1. Trimming took 2 bases from V and 7 from J; bases not matched to a gene: 8. The CDR3 spans 16 residues. The germline V gene has CDR1 SGHRS and CDR2 YFSETQ.

This clone came up a few times. This chain connects TRBV11-2 to TRBJ1-1, with 7 bases aligning to TRBD1. The CDR3 covers 13 residues. Germline values: CDR1 SGHAT, CDR2 FQNNGV. V gave up 1 base and J gave up 8 bases; unmatched junction bases: 4. CDR3 nucleotide sequence: TGTGCCAGCAGCTTAGTCCTGACAGGGGAAGCTTTCTTT. Its protein product is CASSLVLTGEAFF.

The gene calls are TRBV27 and TRBJ2-3; 8 nucleotides agree with TRBD2. Germline V gene lookup returns CDR1 MNHEY and CDR2 SMNVEV (reference sequence). The ends lost 2 bases at V and 5 bases at J; junction bases unmatched: 6. CDR3 length equals 15 residues. The CDR3 nucleotides are TGTGCCAGCAGTTTACCGGGGGGGATGGAAGATACGCAGTATTTT. Protein product: CASSLPGGMEDTQYF.

The genes are TRBV5-6 and TRBJ1-1; TRBD1 might be the D (5 bases). Germline-derived CDR1 and CDR2 are SGHDT and YYEEEE. CDR3 size: 14 residues. Between the trimmed V and J ends, which lost 1 base and 5 bases, there was a span of 12 bases. CDR3 coding DNA: TGTGCCAGCAGCTTGCCAGGGATTTTTACTGAAGCTTTCTTT. Translated: CASSLPGIFTEAFF.

The genes are TRBV7-2 and TRBJ2-6; maybe TRBD2 (7 bases). This CDR3 has 17 residues. The V end lost 5 bases, the J end lost 0 bases, and 14 bases lay between the germline ends. CDR1 is SGHTA and CDR2 is FQGNSA in the germline V gene. CDR3 nucleotide sequence: TGTGCCAGCAGCGGTCAAGGGGGGGCCTCTGGGGCCAACGTCCTGACTTTC. Amino acid sequence: CASSGQGGASGANVLTF.

The chain carries TRBV5-1 and TRBJ1-2; no clear D gene. The germline CDR1 and CDR2 sequences are SGHRS and YFSETQ. This CDR3 is 14 amino acids long. The ends were cut back, 0 bases at V and 6 bases at J, with 12 bases in the middle. The CDR3 here is CASSLGEARDGYTF. The CDR3 DNA is TGCGCCAGCAGCTTGGGCGAAGCCCGGGATGGCTACACCTTC. Full variable domain (remainder filled in from reference TRBV5-1 and TRBJ1-2): KAGVTQTPRYLIKTRGQQVTLSCSPISGHRSVSWYQQTPGQGLQFLFEYFSETQRNKGNFPGRFSGRQFSNSRSEMNVSTLELGDSALYLCASSLGEARDGYTFGSGTRLTVV.

V usage is TRBV5-1 and J usage is TRBJ1-2; a possible D gene is TRBD1 (6 bases). The CDR3 is 13 amino acids. The germline V gene has CDR1 SGHRS and CDR2 YFSETQ. V lost 1 base to trimming and J lost 4 bases, with 8 bases between them. DNA of the CDR3: TGCGCCAGCAGCTTGACAGGGACCTATGGCTACACCTTC. Translated, it gives CASSLTGTYGYTF.

V is TRBV11-2 and J is TRBJ1-4, with 7 positions matching TRBD1. Germline V gene sequence: CDR1 SGHAT, CDR2 FQNNGV. The CDR3 sequence is 14 residues long. The V and J ends lost 5 bases and 5 bases, in that order; junction bases with no gene match: 5. Here the CDR3 DNA reads TGTGCCAGCAGCCGGGACAGAAGGAATGAAAAACTGTTTTTT. Its protein product is CASSRDRRNEKLFF.

The genes are TRBV4-1 and TRBJ1-1; a weak D match, TRBD1 (6 bases). V was cut by 3 bases and J by 10 bases, with 18 bases left in between. CDR1 is MGHRA and CDR2 is YSYEKL in the germline V gene. The CDR3 sequence is 14 residues long. The CDR3 bases are TGCGCCAGCAGCCACCGTCGGGGGGACATAAGAGCTTTCTTT. It yields the protein CASSHRRGDIRAFF.

This clone occurred once. The chain employs TRBV27 and TRBJ1-6, with D maybe TRBD1 (5 bases). Trimming left V 7 bases short and J 7 bases short, with 11 bases between. Germline CDR1 MNHEY, CDR2 SMNVEV (reference sequence). This CDR3 is built from 13 residues. This chain's CDR3 is CASKGVQNSPLHF. The CDR3 region has the DNA TGTGCCAGCAAAGGGGTTCAAAATTCACCCCTCCACTTT.

This clone was seen a single time. The chain combines TRBV20-1 with TRBJ2-1; the match to TRBD2 covers 7 bases. The CDR3 has 11 amino acids. Looked up from germline, CDR1 is DFQATT and CDR2 is SNEGSKA (reference sequence). V dropped 8 bases and J dropped 8; count of bases not matched to a gene: 6. The CDR3 region is CSPGGSDEQFF. CDR3 coding DNA: TGCAGTCCCGGGGGGTCCGATGAGCAGTTCTTC.

The gene calls are TRBV7-9 and TRBJ2-7, with D perhaps TRBD1 (6 bases). Germline CDR1 SEHNR, CDR2 FQNEAQ (reference sequence). The germline V and J ends were trimmed by 5 bases and 9 bases, with 26 bases remaining between them. The CDR3 length is 16 residues. CDR3: CASSETGIPGVVRQYF. For the CDR3, the DNA is TGTGCCAGCAGCGAGACGGGGATCCCAGGGGTGGTAAGGCAGTACTTC. Full variable domain (rest looked up from reference TRBV7-9 and TRBJ2-7): DTGVSQNPRHKITKRGQNVTFRCDPISEHNRLYWYRQTLGQGPEFLTYFQNEAQLEKSRLLSDRFSAERPKGSFSTLEIQRTEQGDSAMYLCASSETGIPGVVRQYFGPGTRLTVT.

The chain is built from TRBV5-4 and TRBJ2-3, with no clear D. V was shortened by 4 bases and J by 3 bases, with 9 bases between the two germline ends. The CDR3 is made up of 13 amino acids. Germline CDR1 is SGHNT and CDR2 is YYREEE (reference sequence). CDR3 DNA sequence: TGTGCCAGCAGCCCGCTACGGACAGATACGCAGTATTTT. Translating gives CASSPLRTDTQYF.

The chain joins TRBV5-1 to TRBJ1-3; D is undetermined. Germline CDR1 SGHRS, CDR2 YFSETQ. Trimming pared 0 bases from V and 0 bases from J, leaving 10 bases between. The CDR3 runs 16 residues. The CDR3 DNA follows: TGCGCCAGCAGCTTGGTAGTGGGGAGCTCTGGAAACACCATATATTTT. This translates into CASSLVVGSSGNTIYF.

The table lists this clone with a count of one. The chain combines TRBV28 with TRBJ1-6; no clear D. Looked up from germline, CDR1 is MDHEN and CDR2 is SYDVKM. The CDR3 loop spans 15 amino acids. Trimming removed 5 bases from V and 6 bases from J, with 14 bases in between. CDR3 bases: TGTGCCAGCAGTGGCCCCGCGGTTTCTAATTCACCCCTCCACTTT. It translates to CASSGPAVSNSPLHF.

This clone was seen a few times. V is TRBV25-1 and J is TRBJ2-1; D is unclear. V was trimmed by 3 bases and J by 10 bases, leaving 22 bases between them. The CDR3 runs 16 residues. Germline-derived CDR1 and CDR2 are MGHDK and SYGVNS. The CDR3 is CASSERISDRSSEQFF. CDR3 nucleotides: TGTGCCAGCAGTGAGCGTATCAGCGACCGCAGTTCGGAGCAGTTCTTC.

The V gene is TRBV6-1, the J gene TRBJ1-5; 7 nucleotides align to TRBD1. This CDR3 contains 15 residues. CDR1 and CDR2 (germline): MNHNS, SASEGT. J gave up 1 base and V 6 bases, and 6 bases lay outside the gene matches. The DNA of the CDR3 is TGTGCCAGCAGCCGCACAGGGGACAGCAATCAGCCCCAGCATTTT. Translation: CASSRTGDSNQPQHF.

CDR3 DNA sequence: TGTGCCAGCAGCCAATCAGGGATGAACACTGAAGCTTTCTTT. It codes for CASSQSGMNTEAFF. The chain has TRBV16 and TRBJ1-1, with D uncertain. V was shortened by 0 bases and J by 0 bases, with 5 bases between the two germline ends. Germline-derived CDR1 and CDR2 are KGHSY and FQNENV. This CDR3 contains 14 residues. Variable domain in full (rest from reference TRBV16 and TRBJ1-1): GEEVAQTPKHLVRGEGQKAKLYCAPIKGHSYVFWYQQVLKNEFKFLISFQNENVFDETGMPKERFSAKCLPNSPCSLEIQATKLEDSAVYFCASSQSGMNTEAFFGQGTRLTVV.

The chain has TRBV15 and TRBJ1-5; D not certain. The CDR3 sequence is 14 residues long. Germline V CDR1 and CDR2: LNHNV, YYDKDF (reference sequence). Trimming shortened V by 0 bases and J by 4 bases, and 7 bases separated the two germline ends. As DNA, the CDR3 is TGTGCCACCAGCAGAGATCGGATGAATCAGCCCCAGCATTTT. Encoded protein: CATSRDRMNQPQHF. Using reference TRBV15 and TRBJ1-5 for the parts outside the CDR3, the full variable domain is DAMVIQNPRYQVTQFGKPVTLSCSQTLNHNVMYWYQQKSSQAPKLLFHYYDKDFNNEADTPDNFQSRRPNTSFCFLDIRSPGLGDTAMYLCATSRDRMNQPQHFGDGTRLSIL.

CDR3 region: CASTAAGNTEAFF. DNA for the CDR3: TGTGCCAGCACCGCGGCGGGGAACACTGAAGCTTTCTTT. The rearrangement uses TRBV28 and TRBJ1-1; D remains ambiguous. Trimming shortened V by 7 bases and J by 1 base, and 10 bases separated the two germline ends. The CDR3 loop spans 13 amino acids. Germline CDR1 is MDHEN and CDR2 is SYDVKM.

This clone was detected once. The J gene is TRBJ2-2, the V gene TRBV4-2, with 11 nucleotides matching TRBD2. The CDR3 sequence is 20 residues long. The trim removed 0 bases at V and 2 bases at J, leaving 11 bases unmatched. Germline assignment: CDR1 LGHNA and CDR2 YNFKEQ. CDR3 nucleotides: TGTGCCAGCAGCCAAGATCTAGCGGGGGGCCCGACCCTCAACACCGGGGAGCTGTTTTTT. Encoded protein: CASSQDLAGGPTLNTGELFF.

This chain joins TRBV7-8 and TRBJ1-2, with TRBD1 as a possible D gene (5 bases). V was cut by 5 bases and J by 8 bases, with 24 bases left in between. Germline lookup yields CDR1 SGHVS and CDR2 FQNEAQ. The CDR3 has 16 residues. The CDR3 nucleotides read TGTGCCAGCAGCGGGGGGGTTGTTGGCTACGGAACCGGCTACACCTTC. Translating gives CASSGGVVGYGTGYTF.